The T cell receptor (beta chain) described here comes from a study of T cells in Graves' hyperthyroidism and ophthalmopathy. Study-level findings and limits: In simple terms, a model built on 13 V-J features told ophthalmopathy apart from stable hyperthyroidism.

TCR beta CDR3 sequences were amplified from RNA transcripts. Using the HTBI primer set, a first-round RT-PCR was run on the TCR CDR3. Each CDR3 protein is one row after TCRdb ran MiXCR on the multiplex PCR reads. The data contain roughly 420,000 distinct CDR3 sequences, about an eighth of them seen just once; the ten biggest clones take up less than 6.5%. The CDR3 contains 18 residues. With 0 bases clipped from V and 1 base from J, the junction kept 7 bases outside the gene matches. Per germline, CDR1 SGHVS and CDR2 FQNEAQ. Concerning this clonotype itself: Antigen unknown. Being one base from a much bigger clone, this may be a read error.

V gene TRBV7-8 combines with J gene TRBJ2-7, with 12 nucleotides matching TRBD2. The clonotype comes from a woman aged 18-29 years with Graves' hyperthyroidism. The sequencing input was blood. Written as DNA, the CDR3 is TGTGCCAGCAGCTTAGCCCCGGGACTAGCGGGTCCTTCCTACGAGCAGTACTTC. Translating it yields CASSLAPGLAGPSYEQYF.